The next 10 T cell receptor beta chains were all read from a single sample in a study of cytomegalovirus exposure and HLA in healthy donors. In the PCR, 60 Vbeta and 13 Jbeta primers were used. TCRdb's table, derived via immunoSEQ multiplex PCR, lists solely in-frame clones and lacks some. The sample has 98,000 or so clones, about three quarters seen once; the top ten hold 7% to 10%. Sequencing input: PBMCs. The receptors come from a human donor in good health.

The chain couples TRBV27 to TRBJ2-3; a possible D gene is TRBD2 (5 bases). This CDR3 spans 17 amino acids. Trimming took off 1 base at V and 1 base at J, with 15 bases between the two ends. Germline assignment: CDR1 MNHEY and CDR2 SMNVEV (reference sequence). In DNA, the CDR3 is TGTGCCAGCAGTTTATTTTTAGGGCTGGGAGGCACAGATACGCAGTATTTT. Translation gives CASSLFLGLGGTDTQYF.

J is TRBJ1-1 and V is TRBV5-1, with 7 bases aligning to TRBD1. From germline, CDR1 is SGHRS and CDR2 YFSETQ. Losses at the gene ends were 3 bases for V and 3 bases for J; bases not matched to a gene: 5. This CDR3 spans 14 amino acids. The CDR3 region has the DNA TGCGCCAGCAGCTCCTTTACAGGGGACACTGAAGCTTTCTTT. Translation: CASSSFTGDTEAFF.

The rearrangement uses TRBV9 and TRBJ1-4; 9 nucleotides agree with TRBD1. The CDR3 totals 19 residues. With 0 bases clipped from V and 0 bases from J, the junction kept 9 bases outside the gene matches. Germline V lookup: CDR1 SGDLS, CDR2 YYNGEE. The CDR3 here is CASSVEGTGYSATNEKLFF. Here the CDR3 DNA reads TGTGCCAGCAGCGTAGAAGGGACAGGGTATTCCGCAACTAATGAAAAACTGTTTTTT.

This clone was found a few times. V is TRBV5-1 and J is TRBJ1-1; 8 bases line up with TRBD1. The CDR3 consists of 15 residues. V gave up 2 bases and J gave up 3 bases; unmatched junction bases: 6. The germline CDR1 and CDR2 sequences are SGHRS and YFSETQ. The CDR3 here is CASSFQGARDTEAFF. The CDR3 DNA sequence: TGCGCCAGCAGCTTCCAGGGGGCTCGGGACACTGAAGCTTTCTTT.

V is TRBV6-6 and J is TRBJ2-3, with a tentative D call TRBD2 (5 bases). This CDR3 contains 15 residues. The V gene's germline CDR1 is MNHNY and CDR2 SVGAGI (reference sequence). V was clipped by 5 bases and J by 2 bases, with 14 bases between them. The CDR3 nucleotides are TGTGCCAGCAGTGACGCCGGGATGTACACAGATACGCAGTATTTT. Protein sequence: CASSDAGMYTDTQYF.

The gene calls are TRBV4-3 and TRBJ2-3; no clear D gene. The length of the CDR3 is 12 residues. Germline assignment: CDR1 LGHNA and CDR2 YSLEER. V lost 0 bases to trimming and J lost 5 bases, with 3 bases between them. The CDR3 loop is CASSQDQDTQYF. CDR3 DNA: TGCGCCAGCAGCCAAGATCAAGATACGCAGTATTTT.

The chain couples TRBV27 to TRBJ2-3, with 8 bases lining up with TRBD2. J gave up 3 bases and V 1 base, and 12 bases lay outside the gene matches. The CDR3 is 18 amino acids. The germline V gene has CDR1 MNHEY and CDR2 SMNVEV (reference sequence). As DNA, the CDR3 is TGTGCCAGCAGTTTATTGGGCGGGGCCGGGAGGGATACAGATACGCAGTATTTT. Its translation is CASSLLGGAGRDTDTQYF.

The V gene is TRBV5-6, the J gene TRBJ1-5, with TRBD1 matching 8 bases. Germline lookup yields CDR1 SGHDT and CDR2 YYEEEE. Trimming removed 4 bases from V and 0 bases from J; junction bases left unmatched: 9. This CDR3 region has 17 residues. CDR3 DNA: TGTGCCAGCAGCAGCTGGGACAGGCGATATAGCAATCAGCCCCAGCATTTT. Translated, it gives CASSSWDRRYSNQPQHF. The full variable domain, in which reference TRBV5-6 and TRBJ1-5 provide the parts outside the CDR3, is DAGVTQSPTHLIKTRGQQVTLRCSPKSGHDTVSWYQQALGQGPQFIFQYYEEEERQRGNFPDRFSGHQFPNYSSELNVNALLLGDSALYLCASSSWDRRYSNQPQHFGDGTRLSIL.

This chain joins TRBV7-8 and TRBJ2-2; D might be TRBD2 (6 bases). V was trimmed by 4 bases and J by 4 bases, leaving 10 bases between them. The CDR3 spans 14 residues. Germline V gene lookup returns CDR1 SGHVS and CDR2 FQNEAQ. In DNA, the CDR3 is TGTGCCAGCAGCTCTTTTAGCGGCACCGGGGAGCTGTTTTTT. Translation gives CASSSFSGTGELFF. Drawing the rest from reference TRBV7-8 and TRBJ2-2, the complete variable domain is GAGVSQSPRYKVAKRGQDVALRCDPISGHVSLFWYQQALGQGPEFLTYFQNEAQLDKSGLPSDRFFAERPEGSVSTLKIQRTQQEDSAVYLCASSSFSGTGELFFGEGSRLTVL.

The J gene is TRBJ2-3, the V gene TRBV5-1; TRBD2 aligns across 9 bases. There are 16 residues in the CDR3. Looked up from germline, CDR1 is SGHRS and CDR2 is YFSETQ. J gave up 6 bases and V 7 bases, and 15 bases lay outside the gene matches. CDR3 residues: CASSSLGRGGRDTQYF. The CDR3 DNA sequence: TGCGCCAGCTCCAGCTTGGGGCGGGGGGGCCGGGATACGCAGTATTTT.